This entry lists 10 T cell receptor beta chains sequenced from one sample in a study of blood T cells in healthy people across ages. The use of a sample-barcoded 5' primer and a J-beta primer mix characterized a second PCR of roughly 7 to 11 cycles. TCRdb analysed the 5' RACE reads with MiXCR anew, one entry per CDR3 protein. Among nearly 800,000 distinct CDR3 sequences listed, just under 25% were seen once. These data also featured in a second study, about T cells of mothers and their children.

The specimen was blood. The receptors were sampled from a boy between 5 and 17 years old in good health.

The CDR3 bases are TGTGCCAGCAGTTTGATCGGTAGGGGAGAGACCCAGTACTTC. This gives the protein CASSLIGRGETQYF. This sequence joins TRBV28 and TRBJ2-5; D is possibly TRBD1 (5 bases). CDR1 and CDR2 (germline): MDHEN, SYDVKM. CDR3 length: 14 residues. V shed 3 bases and J shed 4 bases, with 12 bases lying between them.

CDR3 sequence reads: CASMGRLGSYEQYF. CDR3 DNA sequence: TGTGCCAGCATGGGAAGGTTAGGCAGCTACGAGCAGTACTTC. The rearrangement joins TRBV2 to TRBJ2-1; D not certain. The J call may be incorrect, as the DNA end agrees better with TRBJ2-7. The CDR3 spans 14 residues. Germline CDR1 is SNHLY and CDR2 is FYNNEI.

V gene TRBV29-1 combines with J gene TRBJ2-6, with D unclear. The germline gives CDR1 SQVTM, CDR2 ANQGSEA. The germline V and J ends were trimmed by 5 bases and 0 bases, with 5 bases remaining between them. This CDR3 has 13 residues. This CDR3 is CSVFSSGANVLTF. CDR3 in DNA: TGCAGCGTTTTTAGCTCTGGGGCCAACGTCCTGACTTTC.

The V call is TRBV29-1, the J call TRBJ2-3, with D possibly being TRBD1 (6 bases). The V and J ends lost 7 bases and 7 bases respectively, with 15 bases between them. This CDR3 spans 12 amino acids. Germline loops: CDR1 SQVTM, CDR2 ANQGSEA. CDR3: CSASWGLNTQYF. CDR3 in DNA: TGCAGCGCCTCGTGGGGGCTTAATACGCAGTATTTT.

This clonotype was counted between two and nine times. This chain uses TRBV4-3 with TRBJ2-7, with 7 positions matching TRBD2. This CDR3 has 15 amino acids. Germline V gives CDR1 LGHNA, CDR2 YSLEER. The trim removed 4 bases at V and 4 bases at J, leaving 10 bases unmatched. This CDR3 is CASSPVGGSGYEQYF. In DNA, the CDR3 is TGCGCCAGCAGCCCTGTGGGGGGTAGCGGGTACGAGCAGTACTTC.

J is TRBJ2-1 and V is TRBV2; D gene ambiguous. The V end lost 1 base, the J end lost 7 bases, and 8 bases lay between the germline ends. This CDR3 region has 13 residues. The V gene's germline CDR1 is SNHLY and CDR2 FYNNEI. The CDR3 reads CASSEVPGNEQFF. DNA for the CDR3: TGTGCCAGCAGTGAAGTACCCGGGAATGAGCAGTTCTTC.

The rearrangement uses TRBV27 and TRBJ2-1; 8 nucleotides align to TRBD2. The V and J ends lost 4 bases and 4 bases, in that order; junction bases with no gene match: 12. The CDR3 runs to 17 residues. In germline, CDR1 is MNHEY, CDR2 SMNVEV (reference sequence). The CDR3 reads CASSSLISGASYNEQFF. For the CDR3, the DNA is TGTGCCAGCAGTTCCCTTATTAGCGGGGCATCTTACAATGAGCAGTTCTTC.

The chain combines TRBV7-9 with TRBJ2-7, with 11 bases fitting TRBD1. Germline assignment: CDR1 SEHNR and CDR2 FQNEAQ (reference sequence). Germline trimming cut 0 bases from V and 7 bases from J; bases unmatched to any gene: 8. The CDR3 is made up of 16 amino acids. CDR3 sequence (DNA): TGTGCCAGCAGCTTAGCTGTTGGACAGGGGGCACGAGAGCAGTACTTC. This sequence encodes CASSLAVGQGAREQYF.

The V and J genes are TRBV5-1 and TRBJ2-1; 9 bases match TRBD1. Unmatched junction bases numbered 8, after V lost 0 bases and J lost 7 bases. The CDR3 has 16 amino acids. Germline CDR1 is SGHRS and CDR2 is YFSETQ. The DNA of the CDR3 is TGCGCCAGCAGCTTGGCCCCACAGGGGGCGGGTAATGAGCAGTTCTTC. It translates to CASSLAPQGAGNEQFF.

This clonotype was recorded a few times. This chain joins TRBV20-1 and TRBJ1-5; D is uncertain. The CDR3 runs 13 residues. Trimming removed 6 bases from V and 1 base from J, with 10 bases in between. CDR1 and CDR2 (germline): DFQATT, SNEGSKA (reference sequence). CDR3 nucleotides: TGCAGTGCGTCCGAGACAAGCAATCAGCCCCAGCATTTT. Protein product: CSASETSNQPQHF.